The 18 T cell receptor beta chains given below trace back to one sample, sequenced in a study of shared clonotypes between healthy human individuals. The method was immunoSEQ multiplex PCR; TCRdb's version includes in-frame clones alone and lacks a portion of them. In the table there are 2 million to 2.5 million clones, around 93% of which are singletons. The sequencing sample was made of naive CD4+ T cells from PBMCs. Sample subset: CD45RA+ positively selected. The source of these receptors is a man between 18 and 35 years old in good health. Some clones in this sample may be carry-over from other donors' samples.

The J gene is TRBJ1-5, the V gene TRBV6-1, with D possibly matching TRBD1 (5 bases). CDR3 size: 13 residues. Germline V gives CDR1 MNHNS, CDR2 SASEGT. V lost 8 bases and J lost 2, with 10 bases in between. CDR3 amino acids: CASLPGGNQPQHF. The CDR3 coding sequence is TGTGCCAGCTTACCGGGGGGCAATCAGCCCCAGCATTTT.

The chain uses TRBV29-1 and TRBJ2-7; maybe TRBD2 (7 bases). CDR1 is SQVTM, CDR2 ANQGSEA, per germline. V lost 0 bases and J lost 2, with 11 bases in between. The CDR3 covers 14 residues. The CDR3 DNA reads TGCAGCGTTGAAGACAGGGGACTACCCTACGAGCAGTACTTC. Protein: CSVEDRGLPYEQYF.

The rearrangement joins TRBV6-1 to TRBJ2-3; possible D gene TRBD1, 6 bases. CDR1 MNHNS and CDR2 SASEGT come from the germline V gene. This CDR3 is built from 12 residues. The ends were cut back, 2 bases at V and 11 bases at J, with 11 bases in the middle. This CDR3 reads CASSELGGRQYF. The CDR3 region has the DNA TGTGCCAGCAGTGAATTAGGGGGACGGCAGTATTTT.

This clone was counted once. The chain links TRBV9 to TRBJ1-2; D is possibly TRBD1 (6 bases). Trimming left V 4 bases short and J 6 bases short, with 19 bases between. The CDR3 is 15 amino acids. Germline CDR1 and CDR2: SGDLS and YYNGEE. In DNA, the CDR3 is TGTGCCAGCAGCCGAACCCCGGGACACTTGGATGGCTACACCTTC. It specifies CASSRTPGHLDGYTF.

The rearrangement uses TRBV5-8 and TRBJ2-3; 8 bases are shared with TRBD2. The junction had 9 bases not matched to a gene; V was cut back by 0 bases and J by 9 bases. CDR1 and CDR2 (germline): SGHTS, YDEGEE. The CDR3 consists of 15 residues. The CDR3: CASSLGGLGQRTQYF. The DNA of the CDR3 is TGTGCCAGCAGCTTGGGGGGACTAGGTCAGCGCACGCAGTATTTT.

As DNA, the CDR3 is TGCGCCAGCAGCCAAAGCCTAGCTCGCGCAGATACGCAGTATTTT. Translated, it gives CASSQSLARADTQYF. The gene calls are TRBV4-1 and TRBJ2-3, with a possible D match to TRBD2 (5 bases). Trimming took off 2 bases at V and 4 bases at J, with 13 bases between the two ends. The CDR3 loop spans 15 amino acids. The germline V gene has CDR1 MGHRA and CDR2 YSYEKL.

The CDR3 region is CASSPGGVNYGYTF. As DNA, the CDR3 is TGTGCCAGCAGTCCAGGGGGGGTTAACTATGGCTACACCTTC. This sequence joins TRBV6-6 and TRBJ1-2, with 7 nucleotides matching TRBD1. The V and J ends lost 5 bases and 1 base, in that order; junction bases with no gene match: 4. The CDR3 contains 14 residues. Per germline, CDR1 MNHNY and CDR2 SVGAGI (reference sequence).

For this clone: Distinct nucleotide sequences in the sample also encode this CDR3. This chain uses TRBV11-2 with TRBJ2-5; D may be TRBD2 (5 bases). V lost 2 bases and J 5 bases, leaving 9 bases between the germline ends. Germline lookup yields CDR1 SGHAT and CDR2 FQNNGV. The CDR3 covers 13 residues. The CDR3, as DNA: TGTGCCAGCAGCTTACCCGGCGGGGAGACCCAGTACTTC. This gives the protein CASSLPGGETQYF.

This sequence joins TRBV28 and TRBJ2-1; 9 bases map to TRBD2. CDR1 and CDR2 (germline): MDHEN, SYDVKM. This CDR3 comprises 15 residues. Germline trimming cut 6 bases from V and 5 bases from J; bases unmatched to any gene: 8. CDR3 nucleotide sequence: TGTGCCAGCAGCTTAGCGGGAGTAAGGAACAATGAGCAGTTCTTC. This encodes CASSLAGVRNNEQFF.

CDR3 protein: CASSLGMGRGVHEQFF. CDR3 in DNA: TGTGCCAGCAGCTTGGGGATGGGCAGGGGTGTCCATGAGCAGTTCTTC. This sequence joins TRBV11-3 and TRBJ2-1, with D perhaps TRBD1 (6 bases). Trimming removed 3 bases from V and 8 bases from J, with 20 bases in between. The V gene's germline CDR1 is SGHNT and CDR2 YENEEA. This CDR3 spans 16 amino acids.

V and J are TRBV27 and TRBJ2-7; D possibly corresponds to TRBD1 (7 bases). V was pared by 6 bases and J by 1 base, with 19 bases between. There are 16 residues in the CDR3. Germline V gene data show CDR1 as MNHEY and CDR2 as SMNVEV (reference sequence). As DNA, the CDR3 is TGTGCCAGCAGCCCGAACAGGGGAGGCCTATCCTACGAGCAGTACTTC. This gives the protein CASSPNRGGLSYEQYF.

The CDR3: CASRQSTGTNEKLFF. The CDR3 region has the DNA TGTGCCAGTAGACAATCGACAGGGACTAATGAAAAACTGTTTTTT. The V call is TRBV19, the J call TRBJ1-4, with TRBD1 matching 7 bases. Germline V gene lookup returns CDR1 LNHDA and CDR2 SQIVND (reference sequence). CDR3 length equals 15 residues. The V and J ends lost 6 bases and 2 bases, in that order; junction bases with no gene match: 6. Variable domain in full (rest from reference TRBV19 and TRBJ1-4): DGGITQSPKYLFRKEGQNVTLSCEQNLNHDAMYWYRQDPGQGLRLIYYSQIVNDFQKGDIAEGYSVSREKKESFPLTVTSAQKNPTAFYLCASRQSTGTNEKLFFGSGTQLSVL.

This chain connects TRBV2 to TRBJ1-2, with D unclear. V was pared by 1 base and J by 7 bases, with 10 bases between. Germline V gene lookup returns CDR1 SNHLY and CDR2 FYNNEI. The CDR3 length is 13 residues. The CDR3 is CASSEVPKPGYTF. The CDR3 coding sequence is TGTGCCAGCAGTGAAGTACCGAAACCTGGCTACACCTTC.

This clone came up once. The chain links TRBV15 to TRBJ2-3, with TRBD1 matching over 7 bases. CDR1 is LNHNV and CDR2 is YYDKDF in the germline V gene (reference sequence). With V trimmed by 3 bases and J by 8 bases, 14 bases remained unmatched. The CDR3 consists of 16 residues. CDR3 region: CATSSQPGQGEITQYF. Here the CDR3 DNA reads TGTGCCACCAGCAGTCAACCCGGCCAGGGGGAGATTACGCAGTATTTT.

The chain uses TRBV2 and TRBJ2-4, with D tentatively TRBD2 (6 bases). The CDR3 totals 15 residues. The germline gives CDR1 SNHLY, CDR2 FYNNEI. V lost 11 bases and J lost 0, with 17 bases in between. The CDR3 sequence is CASKVEGLAKNIQYF. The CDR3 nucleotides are TGTGCCTCCAAAGTCGAGGGACTAGCCAAAAACATTCAGTACTTC.

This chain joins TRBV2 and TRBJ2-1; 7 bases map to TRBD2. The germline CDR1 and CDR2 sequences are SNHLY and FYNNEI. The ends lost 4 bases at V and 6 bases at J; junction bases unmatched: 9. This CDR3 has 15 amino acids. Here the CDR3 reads CASSVLLAKGNEQFF. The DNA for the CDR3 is TGTGCCAGCAGTGTCTTACTAGCGAAGGGCAATGAGCAGTTCTTC.

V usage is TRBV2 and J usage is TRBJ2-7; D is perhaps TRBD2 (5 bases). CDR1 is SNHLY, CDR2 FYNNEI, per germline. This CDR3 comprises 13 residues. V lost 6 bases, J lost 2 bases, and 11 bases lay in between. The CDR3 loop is CASRRALAYEQYF. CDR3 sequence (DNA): TGTGCCAGCAGACGAGCACTAGCCTACGAGCAGTACTTC.

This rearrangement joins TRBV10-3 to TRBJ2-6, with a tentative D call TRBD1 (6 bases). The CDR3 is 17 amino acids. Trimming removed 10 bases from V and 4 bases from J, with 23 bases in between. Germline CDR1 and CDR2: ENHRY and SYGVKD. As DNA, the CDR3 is TGTGCCACCTCTCCCCCTCGTACAGGGCACGGGGCCAACGTCCTGACTTTC. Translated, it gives CATSPPRTGHGANVLTF.